The 30 T cell receptor beta chains listed next were all sequenced from one sample in a study of cytotoxic CD8 clonotypes in ibrutinib-treated CLL. Generated by immunoSEQ multiplex PCR, the TCRdb table keeps only in-frame clones and is missing some. The table lists approximately 320,000 clones, roughly 67% of them singletons. This specimen consisted of PBMCs, obtained after 36 months of ibrutinib treatment. Receptors originate from a human donor with chronic lymphocytic leukemia.

This clone came up once. This chain connects TRBV5-1 to TRBJ1-1, with D tentatively TRBD1 (5 bases). The V end lost 3 bases, the J end lost 6 bases, and 9 bases lay between the germline ends. The germline CDR1 and CDR2 sequences are SGHRS and YFSETQ. This CDR3 comprises 12 residues. For the CDR3, the DNA is TGCGCCAGCAGCTCTCGGACATCTGAAGCTTTCTTT. Amino acids: CASSSRTSEAFF.

This rearrangement joins TRBV5-1 to TRBJ1-1, with a possible D match to TRBD1 (5 bases). CDR3 size: 16 residues. The V gene lost 2 bases and the J gene lost 4 bases, with 18 bases spanning the gap. CDR1 is SGHRS, CDR2 YFSETQ, per germline. The CDR3 protein is CASSLSRGRSLTEAFF. The CDR3 DNA reads TGCGCCAGCAGCTTAAGTCGGGGCAGGTCACTCACTGAAGCTTTCTTT.

This chain links TRBV5-1 with TRBJ2-5; D remains ambiguous. The CDR3 totals 12 residues. Germline-derived CDR1 and CDR2 are SGHRS and YFSETQ. V was cut by 5 bases and J by 1 base, with 6 bases left in between. The CDR3 protein is CASSETQETQYF. CDR3 nucleotides: TGCGCCAGCAGTGAGACCCAAGAGACCCAGTACTTC.

This clone was detected a few times. The chain carries TRBV25-1 and TRBJ1-5; D is unclear. V lost 5 bases and J 2 bases, leaving 10 bases between the germline ends. The CDR3 length is 14 residues. Germline V gene data show CDR1 as MGHDK and CDR2 as SYGVNS. The CDR3 DNA reads as TGTGCCAGCAGTATGGCCGGCGGCAATCAGCCCCAGCATTTT. This sequence encodes CASSMAGGNQPQHF.

In its sample, this clone was seen a few times. The J gene is TRBJ2-4, the V gene TRBV6-5, with D possibly TRBD2 on 6 matching bases. CDR3 size: 13 residues. V lost 8 bases and J lost 6, with 14 bases in between. Germline V gene data show CDR1 as MNHEY and CDR2 as SVGAGI. The CDR3 sequence is CASRGNLANIQYF. The CDR3 nucleotides read TGTGCCAGCCGCGGGAACCTAGCAAACATTCAGTACTTC.

This clone was observed a handful of times. V usage is TRBV18 and J usage is TRBJ2-5; D may be TRBD1 (5 bases). V was cut by 0 bases and J by 1 base, with 6 bases left in between. Germline lookup yields CDR1 KGHSH and CDR2 LQKENI. CDR3 length equals 14 residues. CDR3 amino acids: CASSPPGVQETQYF. DNA of the CDR3: TGTGCCAGCTCACCACCAGGGGTCCAAGAGACCCAGTACTTC.

The rearrangement links TRBV11-2 to TRBJ2-2; perhaps D is TRBD1 or TRBD2 (7 bases each). Germline CDR1 reads SGHAT; CDR2 reads FQNNGV. The CDR3 sequence is 16 residues long. Trimming shortened V by 5 bases and J by 3 bases, and 16 bases separated the two germline ends. CDR3 loop: CASSQGGVPDTGELFF. CDR3 nucleotide sequence: TGTGCCAGCAGCCAGGGGGGGGTCCCTGACACCGGGGAGCTGTTTTTT.

The chain couples TRBV7-9 to TRBJ1-1; 8 nucleotides agree with TRBD1. Germline V gives CDR1 SEHNR, CDR2 FQNEAQ (reference sequence). The CDR3 contains 15 residues. Trimming took 5 bases from V and 4 from J; bases not matched to a gene: 9. The CDR3 is CASSPPDRGITEAFF. CDR3 in DNA: TGTGCCAGCAGCCCCCCCGACAGGGGAATCACTGAAGCTTTCTTT. The complete variable domain, with remaining parts taken from reference TRBV7-9 and TRBJ1-1, reads DTGVSQNPRHKITKRGQNVTFRCDPISEHNRLYWYRQTLGQGPEFLTYFQNEAQLEKSRLLSDRFSAERPKGSFSTLEIQRTEQGDSAMYLCASSPPDRGITEAFFGQGTRLTVV.

The chain couples TRBV19 to TRBJ2-3, with no clear D. Per the germline V gene, CDR1 is LNHDA and CDR2 is SQIVND (reference sequence). This CDR3 is built from 17 residues. Deletions cut 3 bases from V and 0 bases from J, with 16 bases between. The CDR3 is CASSISARQRSTDTQYF. The CDR3 DNA reads as TGTGCCAGTAGTATTAGTGCCCGGCAGCGTAGCACAGATACGCAGTATTTT.

V is TRBV15 and J is TRBJ2-1; 9 nucleotides line up with TRBD1. Per germline, CDR1 LNHNV and CDR2 YYDKDF (reference sequence). The CDR3 length is 16 residues. V lost 0 bases, J lost 5 bases, and 5 bases stayed unmatched. This CDR3 reads CATSRDPGTGNNEQFF. CDR3 bases: TGTGCCACCAGCAGAGACCCAGGGACAGGGAACAATGAGCAGTTCTTC.

The table lists this clone with a few counts. The chain uses TRBV18 and TRBJ1-2; 9 bases align to TRBD1. The CDR3 length is 14 residues. J was trimmed by 2 bases and V by 8 bases; bases with no gene match: 6. From germline, CDR1 is KGHSH and CDR2 LQKENI. CDR3 sequence: CASAYGQGNYGYTF. In nucleotides, the CDR3 is TGTGCCAGCGCGTACGGACAGGGGAACTATGGCTACACCTTC.

This clone was observed a handful of times. The chain recombines TRBV6-5 with TRBJ1-2; 9 positions match TRBD1. CDR3 length: 14 amino acids. With 6 bases clipped from V and 5 bases from J, the junction kept 7 bases outside the gene matches. Germline CDR1 is MNHEY and CDR2 is SVGAGI. The CDR3 protein is CASSSLDRGYGYTF. DNA for the CDR3: TGTGCCAGCAGCTCCCTAGACAGGGGGTATGGCTACACCTTC.

The chain is built from TRBV6-6 and TRBJ2-4, with a weak D call TRBD2 (6 bases). Germline V CDR1 and CDR2: MNHNY, SVGAGI (reference sequence). Deletions cut 2 bases from V and 9 bases from J, with 14 bases between. This CDR3 region has 14 residues. The CDR3 nucleotides read TGTGCCAGCAGTTACGCCGCCTTGGGGGGCATTCAGTACTTC. Its protein product is CASSYAALGGIQYF.

This clone was seen a handful of times. The V and J genes are TRBV6-6 and TRBJ2-1; D is unresolved. Germline CDR1 and CDR2: MNHNY and SVGAGI (reference sequence). V lost 6 bases to trimming and J lost 0 bases, with 6 bases between them. The CDR3 has 13 residues. The CDR3: CASSLSSYNEQFF. The DNA for the CDR3 is TGTGCCAGCAGCTTGAGCTCCTACAATGAGCAGTTCTTC.

The gene calls are TRBV18 and TRBJ1-1; D remains unclear. Between the trimmed V and J ends, which lost 3 bases and 1 base, there was a span of 12 bases. This CDR3 spans 15 amino acids. The germline gives CDR1 KGHSH, CDR2 LQKENI. CDR3 residues: CASSPQVMGNTEAFF. CDR3 in DNA: TGTGCCAGCTCACCTCAGGTTATGGGGAACACTGAAGCTTTCTTT.

The chain combines TRBV6-5 with TRBJ2-1; TRBD1 matches at 9 bases. Germline values: CDR1 MNHEY, CDR2 SVGAGI. The CDR3 is made up of 14 amino acids. Trimming at V came to 7 bases and at J to 7 bases, leaving 8 bases not matched to a gene. CDR3 residues: CASKKDRGRNEQFF. In nucleotides, the CDR3 is TGTGCCAGCAAAAAGGACAGGGGAAGGAATGAGCAGTTCTTC.

The gene calls are TRBV29-1 and TRBJ2-7; D unresolved. In germline, CDR1 is SQVTM, CDR2 ANQGSEA. V was shortened by 1 base and J by 2 bases, with 6 bases between the two germline ends. There are 12 residues in the CDR3. The CDR3 reads CSVEGAAYEQYF. CDR3 DNA: TGCAGCGTTGAAGGGGCTGCCTACGAGCAGTACTTC.

The V and J genes are TRBV19 and TRBJ1-1; 7 nucleotides match TRBD1. This CDR3 comprises 13 residues. Germline values: CDR1 LNHDA, CDR2 SQIVND (reference sequence). V lost 7 bases, J lost 4 bases, and 6 bases stayed unmatched. Here the CDR3 DNA reads TGTGCCAGTAAAGACAGGGATCGCACTGAAGCTTTCTTT. It codes for CASKDRDRTEAFF.

The chain recombines TRBV28 with TRBJ2-1; 7 positions match TRBD2. CDR3 length: 14 amino acids. Germline V gene lookup returns CDR1 MDHEN and CDR2 SYDVKM. V lost 6 bases and J lost 6; bases outside the gene matches: 8. The CDR3 here is CASSRGGSRNEQFF. In DNA, the CDR3 is TGTGCCAGCAGCCGAGGCGGGAGTCGCAATGAGCAGTTCTTC.

This chain joins TRBV4-1 and TRBJ2-7; the match to TRBD2 covers 7 bases. J gave up 3 bases and V 1 base, and 9 bases lay outside the gene matches. Germline CDR1 MGHRA, CDR2 YSYEKL. This CDR3 spans 16 amino acids. In nucleotides, the CDR3 is TGCGCCAGCAGCCAAGGTGTTGCGGGAGTAGTCTACGAGCAGTACTTC. Encoded protein: CASSQGVAGVVYEQYF.

J is TRBJ2-1 and V is TRBV7-3; TRBD1 or TRBD2 may be the D gene (6 bases each). Germline CDR1 reads SGHTA; CDR2 reads FQGTGA. V was cut by 0 bases and J by 10 bases, with 10 bases left in between. There are 13 residues in the CDR3. The CDR3 DNA sequence: TGTGCCAGCAGCTTAACGGCGGGGACAGAGCAGTTCTTC. Its protein product is CASSLTAGTEQFF.

This chain links TRBV19 with TRBJ1-1; D is undetermined. Germline V gives CDR1 LNHDA, CDR2 SQIVND (reference sequence). The CDR3 is made up of 13 amino acids. V lost 6 bases and J 2 bases, leaving 10 bases between the germline ends. DNA for the CDR3: TGTGCCAGTAGAACCCAGCCCAACACTGAAGCTTTCTTT. It specifies CASRTQPNTEAFF. Looking up the rest from reference TRBV19 and TRBJ1-1 gives the full variable domain: DGGITQSPKYLFRKEGQNVTLSCEQNLNHDAMYWYRQDPGQGLRLIYYSQIVNDFQKGDIAEGYSVSREKKESFPLTVTSAQKNPTAFYLCASRTQPNTEAFFGQGTRLTVV.

This clone occurred a few times. The rearrangement uses TRBV19 and TRBJ2-2; 11 nucleotides align to TRBD2. V was pared by 7 bases and J by 2 bases, with 3 bases of the junction left unmatched. Germline V lookup: CDR1 LNHDA, CDR2 SQIVND (reference sequence). CDR3 length equals 15 residues. The chain's CDR3 is CASMGLADNTGELFF. CDR3 nucleotide sequence: TGTGCCAGTATGGGACTAGCGGACAACACCGGGGAGCTGTTTTTT.

In DNA form, the CDR3 reads TGTGCCAGCAGCGCGGTGGGTGGGAGTCCCGAGACCCAGTACTTC. Translating gives CASSAVGGSPETQYF. The rearrangement links TRBV7-7 to TRBJ2-5; the D gene is possibly TRBD2 (5 bases). CDR1 and CDR2 from the germline V gene are SSHAT and FNYEAQ (reference sequence). Trimming stripped 5 bases from V and 5 bases from J, with 18 bases between. This CDR3 spans 15 amino acids.

This clone was detected a few times. The chain combines TRBV9 with TRBJ2-7, with 10 nucleotides matching TRBD2. The CDR3 covers 14 residues. Losses at the gene ends were 4 bases for V and 2 bases for J; bases not matched to a gene: 3. Germline V gene lookup returns CDR1 SGDLS and CDR2 YYNGEE. The CDR3 coding sequence is TGTGCCAGCAGCCCAAGCGGGGGGGCCTACGAGCAGTACTTC. This sequence encodes CASSPSGGAYEQYF.

The CDR3 DNA reads as TGTGCCAGCAGCTTGGCCCCGGGACAGGGGTTCTCAGATACGCAGTATTTT. Its translation is CASSLAPGQGFSDTQYF. This rearrangement joins TRBV5-4 to TRBJ2-3; 10 bases align to TRBD1. The V gene's germline CDR1 is SGHNT and CDR2 YYREEE (reference sequence). CDR3 length: 17 residues. Trimming cost V 0 bases and J 4 bases; bases outside gene matches: 8. Drawing the rest from reference TRBV5-4 and TRBJ2-3, the complete variable domain is ETGVTQSPTHLIKTRGQQVTLRCSSQSGHNTVSWYQQALGQGPQFIFQYYREEENGRGNFPPRFSGLQFPNYSSELNVNALELDDSALYLCASSLAPGQGFSDTQYFGPGTRLTVL.

V gene TRBV5-6 combines with J gene TRBJ2-7; 7 nucleotides agree with TRBD1. Germline CDR1 reads SGHDT; CDR2 reads YYEEEE. The ends lost 0 bases at V and 1 base at J; junction bases unmatched: 7. The CDR3 is made up of 16 amino acids. CDR3 amino acids: CASSLERGLRSYEQYF. The CDR3 coding sequence is TGTGCCAGCAGCTTGGAGAGGGGGCTAAGGTCCTACGAGCAGTACTTC. Complete variable domain (other parts from reference TRBV5-6 and TRBJ2-7): DAGVTQSPTHLIKTRGQQVTLRCSPKSGHDTVSWYQQALGQGPQFIFQYYEEEERQRGNFPDRFSGHQFPNYSSELNVNALLLGDSALYLCASSLERGLRSYEQYFGPGTRLTVT.

The CDR3 reads CASSLRGGHTEAFF. The CDR3, as DNA: TGTGCCAGCAGCTTACGGGGAGGGCACACTGAAGCTTTCTTT. The chain couples TRBV7-8 to TRBJ1-1; D is unresolved. Germline V gene lookup returns CDR1 SGHVS and CDR2 FQNEAQ. The CDR3 contains 14 residues. V lost 2 bases to trimming and J lost 3 bases, with 10 bases between them. Full variable domain (outside the CDR3, taken from reference TRBV7-8 and TRBJ1-1): GAGVSQSPRYKVAKRGQDVALRCDPISGHVSLFWYQQALGQGPEFLTYFQNEAQLDKSGLPSDRFFAERPEGSVSTLKIQRTQQEDSAVYLCASSLRGGHTEAFFGQGTRLTVV.

This sequence joins TRBV4-1 and TRBJ2-1; D not certain. This CDR3 spans 14 amino acids. The ends were cut back, 1 base at V and 8 bases at J, with 12 bases in the middle. Germline CDR1 is MGHRA and CDR2 is YSYEKL. The DNA of the CDR3 is TGCGCCAGCAGCCAAGGGGCCGGGCTGTATGAGCAGTTCTTC. Protein: CASSQGAGLYEQFF.

The gene calls are TRBV7-9 and TRBJ1-1; 7 bases agree with TRBD1. Per germline, CDR1 SEHNR and CDR2 FQNEAQ (reference sequence). V was pared by 8 bases and J by 5 bases, with 8 bases of the junction left unmatched. This CDR3 is 13 amino acids long. As DNA, the CDR3 is TGTGCCAGCCAGGGGGGGCTGGTGACTGAAGCTTTCTTT. Translating it yields CASQGGLVTEAFF. The full variable domain, rest sourced from reference TRBV7-9 and TRBJ1-1, is DTGVSQNPRHKITKRGQNVTFRCDPISEHNRLYWYRQTLGQGPEFLTYFQNEAQLEKSRLLSDRFSAERPKGSFSTLEIQRTEQGDSAMYLCASQGGLVTEAFFGQGTRLTVV.